These 30 T cell receptor beta chains were sequenced from one sample in a study of T cell responses to AZD1222 COVID-19 vaccine. The repertoire was sequenced with immunoSEQ multiplex PCR; TCRdb's copy has only in-frame clones and lacks some. The sample contains 140,000 or so clones, just under 95% of which appear only once. Sequenced here: peripheral blood, sampled on day 0 of AZD1222 vaccination. These receptors were collected from an adult in good health.

The gene calls are TRBV10-1 and TRBJ2-2, with D possibly matching TRBD1 (6 bases). CDR1 and CDR2 from the germline V gene are WNHNN and SYGVQD (reference sequence). The CDR3 sequence is 14 residues long. The germline V and J ends were trimmed by 4 bases and 6 bases, with 12 bases remaining between them. This CDR3 reads CASSARGEAGELFF. The CDR3 bases are TGCGCCAGCAGTGCCAGGGGCGAGGCCGGGGAGCTGTTTTTT.

CDR3 in DNA: TGTGCCACCAGCAGAGGGACAGGGGACAACTATGGCTACACCTTC. Its protein product is CATSRGTGDNYGYTF. J is TRBJ1-2 and V is TRBV15, with 9 bases that match TRBD1. V lost 1 base and J lost 2; bases outside the gene matches: 2. The CDR3 spans 15 residues. Germline V gene data show CDR1 as LNHNV and CDR2 as YYDKDF (reference sequence).

The gene calls are TRBV2 and TRBJ1-2; no reliable D call. The length of the CDR3 is 12 residues. The germline V gene has CDR1 SNHLY and CDR2 FYNNEI. The ends were cut back, 2 bases at V and 4 bases at J, with 5 bases in the middle. The CDR3 nucleotides read TGTGCCAGCAGTGAAAGGTCCTATGGCTACACCTTC. This codes for CASSERSYGYTF.

This rearrangement joins TRBV4-2 to TRBJ2-3; 9 positions agree with TRBD2. Germline V gene data show CDR1 as LGHNA and CDR2 as YNFKEQ. The trim removed 3 bases at V and 5 bases at J, leaving 6 bases unmatched. The CDR3 has 15 amino acids. The CDR3 DNA reads TGTGCCAGCAGCCAGCGGGAGGGCCTCAGAGATACGCAGTATTTT. Amino acids: CASSQREGLRDTQYF.

V gene TRBV28 combines with J gene TRBJ1-3, with unresolved D. Germline V gene sequence: CDR1 MDHEN, CDR2 SYDVKM. V dropped 1 base and J dropped 0 bases, with 10 bases sitting between them. The CDR3 covers 16 residues. CDR3 DNA: TGTGCCAGCAGTTTATTCGGGGAGGGCTCTGGAAACACCATATATTTT. It translates to CASSLFGEGSGNTIYF.

The chain combines TRBV7-3 with TRBJ1-6, with 9 bases matching TRBD1. The trim removed 2 bases at V and 9 bases at J, leaving 11 bases unmatched. Per germline, CDR1 SGHTA and CDR2 FQGTGA. The CDR3 has 17 residues. In nucleotides, the CDR3 is TGTGCCAGCAGCTTATATGTAGAGGGACAGGGTATTTCACCCCTCCACTTT. Translation: CASSLYVEGQGISPLHF.

The chain joins TRBV10-1 to TRBJ1-1, with 7 bases that match TRBD1. Germline lookup yields CDR1 WNHNN and CDR2 SYGVQD (reference sequence). The CDR3 has 14 amino acids. J lost 9 bases, V lost 6 bases, and 13 bases had no gene match. CDR3 protein: CASRADRTTLKAFF. DNA for the CDR3: TGCGCCAGCAGAGCGGACAGGACGACACTGAAAGCTTTCTTT.

The chain carries TRBV5-6 and TRBJ2-5; maybe TRBD2 (6 bases). The CDR3 contains 13 residues. Germline assignment: CDR1 SGHDT and CDR2 YYEEEE. Trimming removed 2 bases from V and 4 bases from J, with 9 bases in between. This CDR3 reads CASSFYGRETQYF. In DNA form, the CDR3 reads TGTGCCAGCAGCTTTTACGGGAGAGAGACCCAGTACTTC.

The CDR3 nucleotides are TGCGCCAGCAGCCAGATTGGACAGTGGAACACTGAAGCTTTCTTT. The encoded protein is CASSQIGQWNTEAFF. The chain couples TRBV4-1 to TRBJ1-1, with TRBD1 as a possible D gene (6 bases). The length of the CDR3 is 15 residues. The V gene lost 3 bases and the J gene lost 1 base, with 12 bases spanning the gap. Germline-derived CDR1 and CDR2 are MGHRA and YSYEKL.

The chain carries TRBV29-1 and TRBJ1-1; D might be TRBD1 (5 bases). CDR1 and CDR2 (germline): SQVTM, ANQGSEA. V was shortened by 6 bases and J by 5 bases, with 13 bases between the two germline ends. The length of the CDR3 is 12 residues. The CDR3 is CSVERDGTEAFF. The CDR3 nucleotides are TGCAGCGTCGAACGGGACGGGACTGAAGCTTTCTTT.

The chain recombines TRBV12-3 or TRBV12-4 with TRBJ2-7; a weak D match, TRBD2 (5 bases). The germline V and J ends were trimmed by 6 bases and 2 bases, with 8 bases remaining between them. CDR3 length: 12 amino acids. The CDR3 DNA is TGTGCCAGCAGCCTAGCTACCTACGAGCAGTACTTC. Translated: CASSLATYEQYF.

The gene calls are TRBV7-9 and TRBJ1-5, with no clear D. Trimming stripped 4 bases from V and 0 bases from J, with 7 bases between. This CDR3 spans 14 amino acids. Germline CDR1 is SEHNR and CDR2 is FQNEAQ (reference sequence). The chain's CDR3 is CASSSLNSNQPQHF. As DNA, the CDR3 is TGTGCCAGCAGCTCGCTTAATAGCAATCAGCCCCAGCATTTT. The full variable domain, with the rest looked up from reference TRBV7-9 and TRBJ1-5, is DTGVSQNPRHKITKRGQNVTFRCDPISEHNRLYWYRQTLGQGPEFLTYFQNEAQLEKSRLLSDRFSAERPKGSFSTLEIQRTEQGDSAMYLCASSSLNSNQPQHFGDGTRLSIL.

J is TRBJ2-2 and V is TRBV27; 10 bases are a match to TRBD2. V gave up 6 bases and J gave up 8 bases; unmatched junction bases: 6. The CDR3 contains 14 residues. Germline V gene sequence: CDR1 MNHEY, CDR2 SMNVEV (reference sequence). CDR3: CASRAGGASGELFF. For the CDR3, the DNA is TGTGCCAGCAGAGCGGGAGGGGCGTCGGGGGAGCTGTTTTTT.

The rearrangement joins TRBV5-1 to TRBJ1-4; 8 nucleotides match TRBD1. The germline CDR1 and CDR2 sequences are SGHRS and YFSETQ. The V and J ends lost 0 bases and 8 bases, in that order; junction bases with no gene match: 9. The CDR3 contains 16 residues. The CDR3: CASSLEARTGWEKLFF. CDR3 coding DNA: TGCGCCAGCAGCTTGGAAGCCCGGACAGGGTGGGAAAAACTGTTTTTT.

In its sample, this clone was seen a few times. This chain connects TRBV11-2 to TRBJ1-1; tentatively, D is TRBD1 (6 bases). V was clipped by 1 base and J by 4 bases, with 10 bases between them. The CDR3 consists of 14 residues. Germline assignment: CDR1 SGHAT and CDR2 FQNNGV. The CDR3 coding sequence is TGTGCCAGCAGCTTAGGGGGGCGTTTCACTGAAGCTTTCTTT. It encodes CASSLGGRFTEAFF.

This clone is a singleton in its sample. V is TRBV9 and J is TRBJ2-6; no reliable D call. The length of the CDR3 is 13 residues. The V gene lost 4 bases and the J gene lost 4 bases, with 6 bases spanning the gap. Looked up from germline, CDR1 is SGDLS and CDR2 is YYNGEE. CDR3 sequence: CASSPEGANVLTF. The CDR3 DNA follows: TGTGCCAGCAGCCCAGAAGGGGCCAACGTCCTGACTTTC.

The chain carries TRBV29-1 and TRBJ1-2; TRBD1 matches 7 bases. CDR3 length: 15 residues. J lost 4 bases, V lost 6 bases, and 14 bases had no gene match. CDR1 SQVTM and CDR2 ANQGSEA come from the germline V gene. DNA of the CDR3: TGCAGCGTGCAGGGGGTGACAGGGTTCGGCTATGGCTACACCTTC. Its translation: CSVQGVTGFGYGYTF.

The chain is built from TRBV7-2 and TRBJ2-2; 12 bases are a match to TRBD2. Trimming at V came to 1 base and at J to 5 bases, leaving 5 bases not matched to a gene. Germline V lookup: CDR1 SGHTA, CDR2 FQGNSA. The CDR3 is 17 residues long. As DNA, the CDR3 is TGTGCCAGCAGCTTAGGGCTAGCGGGAGGGCAAACCGGGGAGCTGTTTTTT. Its translation is CASSLGLAGGQTGELFF. Full variable domain (remainder filled in from reference TRBV7-2 and TRBJ2-2): GAGVSQSPSNKVTEKGKDVELRCDPISGHTALYWYRQSLGQGLEFLIYFQGNSAPDKSGLPSDRFSAERTGGSVSTLTIQRTQQEDSAVYLCASSLGLAGGQTGELFFGEGSRLTVL.

The chain joins TRBV12-3 or TRBV12-4 to TRBJ2-7; 9 positions match TRBD1. The CDR3 covers 13 residues. J was trimmed by 6 bases and V by 8 bases; bases with no gene match: 8. The CDR3 spells CASGTGGAGEQYF. DNA for the CDR3: TGTGCCAGCGGAACAGGGGGCGCTGGCGAGCAGTACTTC.

The V gene is TRBV28, the J gene TRBJ1-4, with 8 bases identical to TRBD1. Losses at the gene ends were 3 bases for V and 8 bases for J; bases not matched to a gene: 2. This CDR3 comprises 13 residues. CDR1 is MDHEN and CDR2 is SYDVKM in the germline V gene. The CDR3 region is CASSLGQEEKLFF. The CDR3 DNA reads as TGTGCCAGCAGTTTGGGACAGGAGGAAAAACTGTTTTTT.

This chain joins TRBV5-6 and TRBJ1-1; no reliable D call. This CDR3 contains 14 residues. Trimming removed 2 bases from V and 2 bases from J, with 10 bases in between. Germline V gene sequence: CDR1 SGHDT, CDR2 YYEEEE. This chain's CDR3 is CASSFHSLNTEAFF. CDR3 sequence (DNA): TGTGCCAGCAGCTTCCACAGCTTAAACACTGAAGCTTTCTTT.

V gene TRBV6-2 or TRBV6-3 combines with J gene TRBJ2-7; D is uncertain. V was shortened by 3 bases and J by 3 bases, with 27 bases between the two germline ends. This CDR3 region has 19 residues. The germline V gene encodes CDR1 MNHEY and CDR2 SVGEGT. CDR3 nucleotide sequence: TGTGCCAGCAGTTATCTGGGTTCGGCTGAGACGGTGGACGGCTACGAGCAGTACTTC. Its translation: CASSYLGSAETVDGYEQYF.

This clone was observed a few times. This chain uses TRBV4-1 with TRBJ1-2; possible D gene TRBD1, 5 bases. V was trimmed by 3 bases and J by 4 bases, leaving 21 bases between them. The CDR3 runs 17 residues. Per germline, CDR1 MGHRA and CDR2 YSYEKL. CDR3 nucleotides: TGCGCCAGCAGCCAGGGGCGTACGGAGAGATGGAGCTATGGCTACACCTTC. Translated, it gives CASSQGRTERWSYGYTF.

This clone was detected only once. The chain combines TRBV29-1 with TRBJ1-1; no firm D call. Germline V lookup: CDR1 SQVTM, CDR2 ANQGSEA. The V and J ends lost 4 bases and 5 bases respectively, with 11 bases between them. This CDR3 is 12 amino acids long. CDR3 nucleotide sequence: TGCAGCGTTGTCGGGGAAGGTACTGAAGCTTTCTTT. Its translation is CSVVGEGTEAFF.

The chain couples TRBV7-3 to TRBJ2-3, with D possibly TRBD1 on 5 matching bases. The CDR3 is 14 residues long. The V gene's germline CDR1 is SGHTA and CDR2 FQGTGA. Trimming left V 6 bases short and J 2 bases short, with 12 bases between. CDR3 amino acids: CASSPGQTTDTQYF. CDR3 DNA sequence: TGTGCCAGCAGTCCAGGGCAAACCACAGATACGCAGTATTTT.

The rearrangement joins TRBV7-7 to TRBJ2-3, with D possibly TRBD2 on 5 matching bases. Germline CDR1 and CDR2: SSHAT and FNYEAQ (reference sequence). The CDR3 is 15 residues long. Trimming removed 5 bases from V and 6 bases from J, with 18 bases in between. DNA of the CDR3: TGTGCCAGCAGCCGCTCCTTAGCCCCGGGGGATACGCAGTATTTT. This codes for CASSRSLAPGDTQYF.

The chain recombines TRBV7-9 with TRBJ2-3, with TRBD1 identical over 9 bases. Germline V gene lookup returns CDR1 SEHNR and CDR2 FQNEAQ (reference sequence). The CDR3 contains 16 residues. V dropped 5 bases and J dropped 0; count of bases not matched to a gene: 6. The CDR3 bases are TGTGCCAGCAGCGCTGGGACAGGGCCTAGCACAGATACGCAGTATTTT. Residues: CASSAGTGPSTDTQYF.

The rearrangement joins TRBV27 to TRBJ2-7; the D gene is possibly TRBD1 (5 bases). V lost 2 bases and J lost 6, with 29 bases in between. The CDR3 consists of 19 residues. The germline CDR1 and CDR2 sequences are MNHEY and SMNVEV (reference sequence). The DNA for the CDR3 is TGTGCCAGCAGTTTAAGGCCCAGGGCACGGTTAGGCCCAGGAATCGAGCAGTACTTC. Its protein product is CASSLRPRARLGPGIEQYF.

The sample holds one count of this clone. The chain has TRBV24-1 and TRBJ2-1; D call uncertain. The germline V gene has CDR1 KGHDR and CDR2 SFDVKD. Trimming stripped 3 bases from V and 4 bases from J, with 9 bases between. This CDR3 region has 14 residues. The CDR3 is CATSDRRSYNEQFF. CDR3 nucleotides: TGTGCCACCAGTGATCGACGGAGTTACAATGAGCAGTTCTTC.

The chain uses TRBV6-1 and TRBJ2-1; D is unresolved. Trimming stripped 2 bases from V and 0 bases from J, with 5 bases between. The CDR3 length is 14 residues. CDR1 and CDR2 from the germline V gene are MNHNS and SASEGT. CDR3 in DNA: TGTGCCAGCAGTGAATTCAGCTCCTACAATGAGCAGTTCTTC. It is translated as CASSEFSSYNEQFF.